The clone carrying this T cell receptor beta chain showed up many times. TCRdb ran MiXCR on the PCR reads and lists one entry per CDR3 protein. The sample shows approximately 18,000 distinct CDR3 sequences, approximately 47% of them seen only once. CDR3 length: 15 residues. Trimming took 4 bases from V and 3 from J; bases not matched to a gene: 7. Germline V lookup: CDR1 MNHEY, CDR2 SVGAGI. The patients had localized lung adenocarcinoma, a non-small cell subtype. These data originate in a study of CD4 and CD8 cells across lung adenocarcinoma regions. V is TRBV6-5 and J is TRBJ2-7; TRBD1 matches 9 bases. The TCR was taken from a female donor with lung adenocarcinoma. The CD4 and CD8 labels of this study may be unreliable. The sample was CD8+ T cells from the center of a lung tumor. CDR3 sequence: CASSLKWDRVYEQYF. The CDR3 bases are TGTGCCAGCAGTTTAAAATGGGACAGGGTCTACGAGCAGTACTTC.